This entry lists 12 T cell receptor beta chains sequenced from one sample in a study of OX40 agonist ivuxolimab in advanced cancers. Repertoires were generated with immunoSEQ multiplex PCR, while TCRdb's copy carries only in-frame clones and drops some. This sample yields about 71,000 clones, of which around 94% are seen a single time; approximately 15% belongs to the top ten. Sample: CD4+ or CD8+ T cells sorted from blood, taken in a trial of the OX40 agonist ivuxolimab. These receptors were taken from an adult with an advanced solid tumor such as melanoma, head and neck, liver or kidney cancer.

V is TRBV9 and J is TRBJ2-7; 10 bases line up with TRBD2. The junction had 8 bases not matched to a gene; V was cut back by 0 bases and J by 2 bases. Germline loops: CDR1 SGDLS, CDR2 YYNGEE. The length of the CDR3 is 17 residues. This chain's CDR3 is CASSVAASGSLTYEQYF. CDR3 DNA sequence: TGTGCCAGCAGCGTAGCGGCTAGCGGGAGTCTGACCTACGAGCAGTACTTC.

This chain joins TRBV12-5 and TRBJ2-1, with D hard to call. CDR3 size: 14 residues. Germline V lookup: CDR1 LGHNT, CDR2 FRNRAP. V lost 6 bases to trimming and J lost 4 bases, with 13 bases between them. The CDR3 region has the DNA TGTGCTAGTGGCACCAGCAGTGATTACAATGAGCAGTTCTTC. Its translation is CASGTSSDYNEQFF.

V usage is TRBV7-9 and J usage is TRBJ1-1; perhaps TRBD1 as D (5 bases). V was pared by 6 bases and J by 7 bases, with 15 bases between. Per germline, CDR1 SEHNR and CDR2 FQNEAQ (reference sequence). The CDR3 loop spans 13 amino acids. The CDR3 reads CASSPARGREAFF. CDR3 nucleotide sequence: TGTGCCAGCAGTCCTGCGCGGGGCCGTGAAGCTTTCTTT.

The genes are TRBV2 and TRBJ2-1; no firm D call. V was shortened by 4 bases and J by 2 bases, with 12 bases between the two germline ends. The CDR3 loop spans 15 amino acids. Germline-derived CDR1 and CDR2 are SNHLY and FYNNEI. CDR3 region: CASSVKDGTYNEQFF. The CDR3 nucleotides read TGTGCCAGCAGTGTGAAGGACGGAACCTACAATGAGCAGTTCTTC. The full variable domain, in which reference TRBV2 and TRBJ2-1 provide the parts outside the CDR3, is EPEVTQTPSHQVTQMGQEVILRCVPISNHLYFYWYRQILGQKVEFLVSFYNNEISEKSEIFDDQFSVERPDGSNFTLKIRSTKLEDSAMYFCASSVKDGTYNEQFFGPGTRLTVL.

The genes are TRBV27 and TRBJ2-5; D is possibly TRBD2 (7 bases). The CDR3 extends over 15 amino acids. V lost 6 bases to trimming and J lost 2 bases, with 16 bases between them. Germline V gene lookup returns CDR1 MNHEY and CDR2 SMNVEV (reference sequence). The chain's CDR3 is CASRRGGGLQETQYF. In DNA, the CDR3 is TGTGCCAGCAGACGGGGAGGGGGGCTACAAGAGACCCAGTACTTC.

The rearrangement joins TRBV15 to TRBJ1-5; 8 bases agree with TRBD1. The CDR3 consists of 14 residues. Per germline, CDR1 LNHNV and CDR2 YYDKDF (reference sequence). The V segment lost 7 bases and the J segment 3 bases; nucleotides outside the gene matches: 5. The CDR3 DNA reads TGTGCCACCACCCCGGACAGGGTCAATCAGCCCCAGCATTTT. Its protein is CATTPDRVNQPQHF.

The chain combines TRBV29-1 with TRBJ2-6; D is undetermined. CDR1 and CDR2 from the germline V gene are SQVTM and ANQGSEA. V lost 5 bases and J lost 2, with 4 bases in between. The CDR3 covers 12 residues. CDR3 coding DNA: TGCAGCGTTTGGGCTGGGGCCAACGTCCTGACTTTC. Translation gives CSVWAGANVLTF.

The V and J genes are TRBV6-5 and TRBJ1-1; a weak D match, TRBD1 (6 bases). This CDR3 region has 15 residues. Germline lookup yields CDR1 MNHEY and CDR2 SVGAGI. V lost 0 bases, J lost 5 bases, and 13 bases lay in between. CDR3 region: CASSYSPGVLTEAFF. CDR3 DNA sequence: TGTGCCAGCAGTTACTCCCCAGGGGTCCTGACTGAAGCTTTCTTT.

V usage is TRBV27 and J usage is TRBJ1-6; a weak D match, TRBD1 (6 bases). CDR3 length equals 16 residues. Germline CDR1 MNHEY, CDR2 SMNVEV (reference sequence). Trimming removed 9 bases from V and 1 base from J, with 16 bases in between. This CDR3 reads CASSPGEGSYNSPLHF. The CDR3 nucleotides read TGTGCCAGTTCACCAGGGGAGGGGTCCTATAATTCACCCCTCCACTTT.

CDR3: CASSLYSEPQHF. As DNA, the CDR3 is TGTGCCAGCAGCTTATATTCGGAGCCCCAGCATTTT. The chain is built from TRBV7-9 and TRBJ1-5; D is unresolved. There are 12 residues in the CDR3. Germline-derived CDR1 and CDR2 are SEHNR and FQNEAQ (reference sequence). Trimming cost V 2 bases and J 8 bases, with 7 bases left between them. Together with reference TRBV7-9 and TRBJ1-5, the CDR3 gives the full variable domain: DTGVSQNPRHKITKRGQNVTFRCDPISEHNRLYWYRQTLGQGPEFLTYFQNEAQLEKSRLLSDRFSAERPKGSFSTLEIQRTEQGDSAMYLCASSLYSEPQHFGDGTRLSIL.

The rearrangement links TRBV28 to TRBJ2-1; 7 positions match TRBD2. V dropped 2 bases and J dropped 2; count of bases not matched to a gene: 12. The CDR3 covers 18 residues. Per germline, CDR1 MDHEN and CDR2 SYDVKM. As DNA, the CDR3 is TGTGCCAGCAGTTTAGAGCGGGGTGGTGGGAGGGCCTACAATGAGCAGTTCTTC. It yields the protein CASSLERGGGRAYNEQFF.

The chain employs TRBV7-3 and TRBJ1-5; possibly TRBD1 for D (5 bases). The germline V gene has CDR1 SGHTA and CDR2 FQGTGA. There are 13 residues in the CDR3. The ends were cut back, 5 bases at V and 0 bases at J, with 5 bases in the middle. The DNA for the CDR3 is TGTGCCAGCAGCCAGGGTAGCAATCAGCCCCAGCATTTT. Translating it yields CASSQGSNQPQHF. The whole variable domain, filled in from reference TRBV7-3 and TRBJ1-5, reads GAGVSQTPSNKVTEKGKYVELRCDPISGHTALYWYRQSLGQGPEFLIYFQGTGAADDSGLPNDRFFAVRPEGSVSTLKIQRTERGDSAVYLCASSQGSNQPQHFGDGTRLSIL.